This T cell receptor (beta chain) was identified in a study of blood T cell repertoires in COVID-19 (dated by TCRdb to 2018 to 2021). Notes on the research overall: Samples covering the acute and convalescent phases of COVID-19 were provided by collaborators in the United States, Italy and Spain. The material from the prospective study consisted of cDNA or gDNA derived from T cells, B-cell-depleted T cells, or PBMCs. The dataset comprised deeply sampled blood TCRbeta repertoires from subjects exposed to, actively infected with, or recovered from COVID-19. The repertoires were made available in a free public database intended to serve as a resource for research on the immune response to SARS-CoV-2. The samples were drawn from the first 160 participants of the ongoing ImmuneRACE study and from under 1,500 subjects provided by 6 global collaborators. A de-identified subject ID, COVID-19 status, age in years and sex were almost always included in the sample metadata. Where available, HLA class I and class II types were obtained from metadata supplied by the sample provider rather than from assay-based typing. Study-wide conclusions, independent of this receptor: How much clinical and demographic metadata was included differed by source and by participant, and the metadata was provided uncurated.

The CDR3, cysteine through phenylalanine, is 16 amino acids long. Only CDR3 DNA is held: 48 bases, read in frame from base 1. V loses 2 bases at its end and J loses 8 bases; junction bases beyond the gene matches: 12. The CDR1 and CDR2 encoded by the germline V gene are SGHRS and YFSETQ. Participants in the prospective study were aged about 18 to 90 years, lived in 20 to 30 United States geographic areas, and enrolled through a virtual design. In the prospective study, cohorts were assigned on the basis of participant-reported clinical history obtained from a screening survey and a study questionnaire. For ImmuneRACE Cohort 3, a participant was defined as recovered based on two consecutive negative NP/OP PCR tests, clearance by a healthcare professional, or resolution of symptoms. Each participant in the prospective study had whole blood, serum and a nasopharyngeal or oropharyngeal swab collected by mobile phlebotomists. Participants in the prospective study had the option to provide additional blood draws and questionnaires over an approximately 2-month period. Prospective study blood samples were shipped either frozen or at room temperature before DNA extraction.

TCRbeta CDR3 regions were amplified from genomic DNA by means of the immunoSEQ Assay, a bias-controlled multiplex PCR. In the source study's methods: The number of nucleated cells in each sample was estimated by amplification of reference gene primers within the assay. Sequence reads were collapsed and filtered to measure the absolute abundance of every unique TCRbeta CDR3 rearrangement. For each sample, productive Simpson clonality was calculated as the square root of Simpson's diversity index across productive rearrangements. TCRdb provides this immuneACCESS table in a form limited to in-frame rearrangements. Some clones are lacking; in checked studies, under half of them reflect an unresolved V gene, and why the rest are absent is not known. Clonal size and the V and J genes are those of that table, whereas D and trimming came from the DNA. This sample is represented by 250,000 to 350,000 clones; around 90% of them were singletons. Of the sample, approximately 17% falls within the top ten clones.

Of note for this clone: Its antigen remains undetermined. Nothing much larger sits one base from this clone, and base qualities are not available.

The TCR originated in a woman aged 25 to 39 who had recovered from COVID-19. Recombination linked TRBV5-1 to TRBJ1-1; TRBD1 matches 10 bases in the middle. Sequencing used PBMCs or T cells enriched from blood (not recorded which). The sequence in DNA is TGCGCCAGCAGCTTCGGGACAGGGGTTTTTTCAGGAGAAGCTTTCTTT. Its coded protein is CASSFGTGVFSGEAFF.